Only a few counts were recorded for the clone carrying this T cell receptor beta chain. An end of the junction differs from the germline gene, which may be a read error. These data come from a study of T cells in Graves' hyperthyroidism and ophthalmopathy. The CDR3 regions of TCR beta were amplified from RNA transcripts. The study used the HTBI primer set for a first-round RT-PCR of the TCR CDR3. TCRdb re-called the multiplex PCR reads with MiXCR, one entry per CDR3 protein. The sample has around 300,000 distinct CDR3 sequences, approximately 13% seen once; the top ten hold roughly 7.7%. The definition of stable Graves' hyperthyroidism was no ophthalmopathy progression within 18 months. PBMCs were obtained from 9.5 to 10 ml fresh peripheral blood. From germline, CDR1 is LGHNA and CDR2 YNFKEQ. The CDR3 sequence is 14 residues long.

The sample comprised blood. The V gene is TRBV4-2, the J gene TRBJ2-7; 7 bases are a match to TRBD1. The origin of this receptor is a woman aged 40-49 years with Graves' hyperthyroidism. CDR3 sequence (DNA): TGTGCCAGCAGTCAAGACAGGGTCTCCTACGAGCAGTACTTC. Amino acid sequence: CASSQDRVSYEQYF.